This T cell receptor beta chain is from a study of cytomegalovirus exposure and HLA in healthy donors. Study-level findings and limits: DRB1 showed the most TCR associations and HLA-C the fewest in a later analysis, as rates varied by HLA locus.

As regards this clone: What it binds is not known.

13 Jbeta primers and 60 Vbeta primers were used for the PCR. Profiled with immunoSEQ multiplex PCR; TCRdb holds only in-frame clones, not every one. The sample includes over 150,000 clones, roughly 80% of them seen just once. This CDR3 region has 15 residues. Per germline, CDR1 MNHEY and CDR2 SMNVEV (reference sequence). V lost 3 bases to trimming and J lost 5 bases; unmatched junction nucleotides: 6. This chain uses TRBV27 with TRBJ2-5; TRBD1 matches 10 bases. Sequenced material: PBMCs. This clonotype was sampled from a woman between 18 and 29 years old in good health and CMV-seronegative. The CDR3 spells CASSFLDRGKETQYF. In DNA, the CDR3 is TGTGCCAGCAGTTTCCTGGACAGGGGGAAGGAGACCCAGTACTTC.